The clone carrying this TCR beta chain was observed a few times. The antigen remains undetermined. Of the isolated RNA, all was reverse transcribed, and so the sequenced material was expressed TCRB transcripts. The data were produced by immunoSEQ multiplex PCR, yet TCRdb's version contains in-frame clones alone and is incomplete. The sample contains a few hundred thousand clones, roughly an eighth of which appear only once. This sample was included in a study of beta chain features in type 1 diabetes. Study-wide findings and caveats: TCRB CDR3s were moderately but significantly shorter in Type 1 diabetes patients in all four CD4+ subsets.

V lost 1 base to trimming and J lost 1 base, with 3 bases between them. CDR1 is GTSNPN and CDR2 is SVGIG in the germline V gene (reference sequence). There are 12 residues in the CDR3. Input material: naive CD4+ T cells from blood. The J gene is TRBJ2-3, the V gene TRBV30; D unresolved. The receptor comes from a man aged 25-40 years with type 1 diabetes. CDR3 nucleotides: TGTGCCTGGAGTGCTGGCACAGATACGCAGTATTTT. Protein sequence: CAWSAGTDTQYF. The variable domain in full, with the rest retrieved from reference TRBV30 and TRBJ2-3, is SQTIHQWPATLVQPVGSPLSLECTVEGTSNPNLYWYRQAAGRGLQLLFYSVGIGQISSEVPQNLSASRPQDRQFILSSKKLLLSDSGFYLCAWSAGTDTQYFGPGTRLTVL.